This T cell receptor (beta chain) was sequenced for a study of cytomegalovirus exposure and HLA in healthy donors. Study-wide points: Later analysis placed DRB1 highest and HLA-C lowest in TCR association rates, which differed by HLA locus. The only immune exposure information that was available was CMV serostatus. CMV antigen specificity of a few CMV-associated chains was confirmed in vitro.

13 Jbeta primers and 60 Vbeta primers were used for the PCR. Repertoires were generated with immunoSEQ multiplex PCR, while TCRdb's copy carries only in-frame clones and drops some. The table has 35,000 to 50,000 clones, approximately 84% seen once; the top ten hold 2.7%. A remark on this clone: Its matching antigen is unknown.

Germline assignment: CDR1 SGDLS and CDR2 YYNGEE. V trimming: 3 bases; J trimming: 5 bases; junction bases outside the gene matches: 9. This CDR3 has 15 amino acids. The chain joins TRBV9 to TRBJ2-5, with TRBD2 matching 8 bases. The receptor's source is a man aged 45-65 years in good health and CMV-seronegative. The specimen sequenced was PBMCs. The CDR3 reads CASSDGTRGRETQYF. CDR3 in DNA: TGTGCCAGCAGCGATGGGACTAGAGGAAGGGAGACCCAGTACTTC.